This T cell receptor beta chain originates from a study of cytomegalovirus exposure and HLA in healthy donors. About the study: Earlier work reported approximately 100 million unique TCR beta sequences from about 180 million T cells. An early release of data contained approximately 85 million unique TCRs, which came from HLA-typed donors.

Use of 60 Vbeta and 13 Jbeta primers characterized the PCR. Sequenced by immunoSEQ multiplex PCR; TCRdb stores in-frame clones only, minus some. Here the sample spans around 97,000 clones, 79% being singletons. The CDR3 has 14 residues. Per germline, CDR1 MNHEY and CDR2 SMNVEV (reference sequence). V was pared by 5 bases and J by 6 bases, with 16 bases between. This TCR was sampled from a man aged 45-65 years in good health and CMV-seropositive. The chain is built from TRBV27 and TRBJ2-5, with a possible D match to TRBD2 (6 bases). The sequenced sample consisted of PBMCs. In DNA, the CDR3 is TGTGCCAGCAGTCGAGACCCGGACTACCAGACCCAGTACTTC. It translates to CASSRDPDYQTQYF.